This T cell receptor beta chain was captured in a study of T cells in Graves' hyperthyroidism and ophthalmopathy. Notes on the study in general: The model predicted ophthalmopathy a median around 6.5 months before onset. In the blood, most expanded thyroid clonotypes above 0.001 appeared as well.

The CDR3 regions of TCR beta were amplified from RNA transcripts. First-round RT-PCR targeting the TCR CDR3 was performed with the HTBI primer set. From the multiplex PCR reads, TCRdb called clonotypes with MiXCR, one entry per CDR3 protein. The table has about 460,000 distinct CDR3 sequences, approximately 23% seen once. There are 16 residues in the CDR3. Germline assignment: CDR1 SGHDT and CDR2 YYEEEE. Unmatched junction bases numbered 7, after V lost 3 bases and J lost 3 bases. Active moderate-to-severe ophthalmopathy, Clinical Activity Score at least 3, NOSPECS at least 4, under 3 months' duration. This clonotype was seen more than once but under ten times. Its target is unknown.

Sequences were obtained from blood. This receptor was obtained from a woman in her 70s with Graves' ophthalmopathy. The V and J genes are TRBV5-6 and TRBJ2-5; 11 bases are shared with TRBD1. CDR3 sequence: CASSSFRDRGEETQYF. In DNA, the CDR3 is TGTGCCAGCAGCTCCTTCCGGGACAGGGGGGAAGAGACCCAGTACTTC.